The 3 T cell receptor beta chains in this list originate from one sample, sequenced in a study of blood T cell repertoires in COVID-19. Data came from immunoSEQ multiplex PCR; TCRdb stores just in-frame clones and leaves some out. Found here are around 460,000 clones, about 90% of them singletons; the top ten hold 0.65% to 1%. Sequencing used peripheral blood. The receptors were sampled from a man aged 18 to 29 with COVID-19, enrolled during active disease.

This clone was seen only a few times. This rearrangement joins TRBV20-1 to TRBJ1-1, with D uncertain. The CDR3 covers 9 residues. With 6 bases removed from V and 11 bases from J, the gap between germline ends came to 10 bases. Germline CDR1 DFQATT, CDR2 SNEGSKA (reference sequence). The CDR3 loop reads CSAHKRAFF. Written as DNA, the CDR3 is TGCAGTGCCCACAAGAGGGCTTTCTTT.

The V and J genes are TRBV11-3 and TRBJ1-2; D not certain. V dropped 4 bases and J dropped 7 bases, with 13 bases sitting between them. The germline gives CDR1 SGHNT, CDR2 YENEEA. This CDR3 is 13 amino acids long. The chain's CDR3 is CASSSSRSSGYTF. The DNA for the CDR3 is TGTGCCAGCAGCTCTTCCAGGTCATCTGGCTACACCTTC.

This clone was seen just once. The CDR3: CASSLDVGTWALAGVDEQYF. CDR3 nucleotides: TGTGCCAGCAGCTTAGATGTCGGGACGTGGGCTTTAGCGGGAGTCGACGAGCAGTACTTC. The chain recombines TRBV11-2 with TRBJ2-7; 9 positions match TRBD2. From germline, CDR1 is SGHAT and CDR2 FQNNGV. Trimming removed 0 bases from V and 5 bases from J; junction bases left unmatched: 20. The CDR3 length is 20 residues.